One and the same sample provided the 27 T cell receptor beta chains below, sequenced in a study of blood T cell repertoires in COVID-19. Measured with immunoSEQ multiplex PCR; TCRdb has only the in-frame clones, and not every one. The table has about 56,000 clones, more than 80% seen once. The sequencing sample was made of peripheral blood. The source of these receptors is a human donor in a cohort sampled during active COVID-19.

This clone appeared once. The chain has TRBV30 and TRBJ2-3; TRBD2 agrees at 10 bases. With 0 bases clipped from V and 2 bases from J, the junction kept 8 bases outside the gene matches. The CDR3 is made up of 17 amino acids. In germline, CDR1 is GTSNPN, CDR2 SVGIG (reference sequence). In nucleotides, the CDR3 is TGTGCCTGGAGTGTCTTGCAACTAGCGGGACACACAGATACGCAGTATTTT. It specifies CAWSVLQLAGHTDTQYF.

This chain uses TRBV5-1 with TRBJ2-1; D unclear. CDR1 is SGHRS, CDR2 YFSETQ, per germline. The CDR3 is made up of 13 amino acids. V gave up 0 bases and J gave up 4 bases, with 5 bases separating them. In DNA, the CDR3 is TGCGCCAGCAGCTTGGACATATACAATGAGCAGTTCTTC. Amino acid sequence: CASSLDIYNEQFF.

This clone has just a few counts. CDR3: CASSYGPRPQHF. The DNA for the CDR3 is TGTGCCAGCAGTTACGGGCCTCGGCCCCAGCATTTT. The genes are TRBV6-2 or TRBV6-3 and TRBJ1-5; no firm D call. V lost 2 bases, J lost 9 bases, and 8 bases lay in between. This CDR3 contains 12 residues. In germline, CDR1 is MNHEY, CDR2 SVGEGT.

This chain joins TRBV18 and TRBJ1-4; D possibly corresponds to TRBD1 (5 bases). Trimming cost V 6 bases and J 2 bases, with 13 bases left between them. Germline CDR1 is KGHSH and CDR2 is LQKENI. The CDR3 loop spans 15 amino acids. For the CDR3, the DNA is TGTGCCAGCTCGAGGCAGGGAAGTACTAATGAAAAACTGTTTTTT. The encoded protein is CASSRQGSTNEKLFF.

This sequence joins TRBV7-8 and TRBJ2-1, with TRBD1 matching over 10 bases. CDR1 is SGHVS, CDR2 FQNEAQ, per germline. The V gene end was trimmed by 7 bases and the J gene end by 4 bases; junction bases not matched to a gene: 7. CDR3 size: 15 residues. The CDR3 bases are TGTGCCAGCACCCCGGCGGGACAGGGGTACAATGAGCAGTTCTTC. This translates into CASTPAGQGYNEQFF.

The V call is TRBV7-9, the J call TRBJ1-1; D is perhaps TRBD1 (5 bases). The ends were cut back, 1 base at V and 0 bases at J, with 15 bases in the middle. Germline V CDR1 and CDR2: SEHNR, FQNEAQ (reference sequence). The CDR3 consists of 17 residues. The CDR3 protein is CASSLEWGRGLNTEAFF. The DNA for the CDR3 is TGTGCCAGCAGCTTAGAGTGGGGAAGGGGATTGAACACTGAAGCTTTCTTT.

Note on this clone: The junction and the germline gene differ at one end; a read error may be behind it. The genes are TRBV23-1 and TRBJ1-1; 8 bases fit TRBD1. TRBV23-1 is an ORF; its function is uncertain. The CDR3 covers 17 residues. The CDR3 here is CASSQSGQAIVKLSSGF. The DNA of the CDR3 is TGCGCCAGCAGTCAATCGGGACAGGCGATCGTCAAGCTTTCGTCGGGCTTT.

The CDR3 reads CASRIQGRWKGNTEAFF. As DNA, the CDR3 is TGTGCCAGTAGGATACAGGGTCGGTGGAAGGGGAACACTGAAGCTTTCTTT. The gene calls are TRBV19 and TRBJ1-1, with D possibly being TRBD1 (6 bases). Trimming removed 6 bases from V and 1 base from J, with 21 bases in between. The CDR3 is made up of 17 amino acids. Per germline, CDR1 LNHDA and CDR2 SQIVND (reference sequence).

This clone occurred once. The chain links TRBV25-1 to TRBJ1-2; 10 bases align to TRBD1. V gave up 2 bases and J gave up 4 bases; unmatched junction bases: 4. The CDR3 totals 15 residues. Germline CDR1 reads MGHDK; CDR2 reads SYGVNS. The CDR3 nucleotides are TGTGCCAGCAGTGAAAACGGACAGGGGGGCTATGGCTACACCTTC. Amino acids: CASSENGQGGYGYTF.

The J gene is TRBJ2-7, the V gene TRBV2; tentatively, D is TRBD1 (6 bases). The CDR3 has 11 amino acids. Trimming took off 7 bases at V and 6 bases at J, with 10 bases between the two ends. Looked up from germline, CDR1 is SNHLY and CDR2 is FYNNEI. The CDR3 DNA reads TGTGCCAGCACTCGGGACACCGAGCAGTACTTC. Amino acids: CASTRDTEQYF. Looking up the rest from reference TRBV2 and TRBJ2-7 gives the full variable domain: EPEVTQTPSHQVTQMGQEVILRCVPISNHLYFYWYRQILGQKVEFLVSFYNNEISEKSEIFDDQFSVERPDGSNFTLKIRSTKLEDSAMYFCASTRDTEQYFGPGTRLTVT.

The V gene is TRBV6-2 or TRBV6-3, the J gene TRBJ2-4, with 8 bases identical to TRBD1. The CDR3 is 15 amino acids. J gave up 1 base and V 7 bases, and 6 bases lay outside the gene matches. Germline CDR1 and CDR2: MNHEY and SVGEGT. CDR3 sequence reads: CASTPDRVAKNIQYF. The CDR3 DNA follows: TGTGCCAGCACCCCGGACAGGGTGGCCAAAAACATTCAGTACTTC.

The table lists this clone with a count of one. The CDR3 loop reads CASSDRGISYGYTF. Written as DNA, the CDR3 is TGTGCCAGCAGTGATCGGGGAATTTCGTATGGCTACACCTTC. The chain combines TRBV2 with TRBJ1-2; unclear D gene. This CDR3 region has 14 residues. Per the germline V gene, CDR1 is SNHLY and CDR2 is FYNNEI. With 3 bases removed from V and 5 bases from J, the gap between germline ends came to 13 bases.

The V call is TRBV7-3, the J call TRBJ2-1; possibly TRBD2 for D (7 bases). V lost 6 bases and J 7 bases, leaving 22 bases between the germline ends. The CDR3 runs 16 residues. Germline-derived CDR1 and CDR2 are SGHTA and FQGTGA. The CDR3 here is CASSPQGRGGGNEQFF. CDR3 DNA sequence: TGTGCCAGCAGTCCTCAGGGTAGAGGGGGGGGTAATGAGCAGTTCTTC. Variable domain in full (rest from reference TRBV7-3 and TRBJ2-1): GAGVSQTPSNKVTEKGKYVELRCDPISGHTALYWYRQSLGQGPEFLIYFQGTGAADDSGLPNDRFFAVRPEGSVSTLKIQRTERGDSAVYLCASSPQGRGGGNEQFFGPGTRLTVL.

In its sample, this clone was seen once. The chain recombines TRBV19 with TRBJ1-5; D is perhaps TRBD1 (6 bases). The length of the CDR3 is 13 residues. The V and J ends lost 11 bases and 4 bases respectively, with 15 bases between them. In germline, CDR1 is LNHDA, CDR2 SQIVND (reference sequence). CDR3 sequence reads: CAHGTGINQPQHF. CDR3 bases: TGTGCCCACGGCACAGGGATAAATCAGCCCCAGCATTTT. Based on the CDR3 plus reference TRBV19 and TRBJ1-5, the full variable domain is DGGITQSPKYLFRKEGQNVTLSCEQNLNHDAMYWYRQDPGQGLRLIYYSQIVNDFQKGDIAEGYSVSREKKESFPLTVTSAQKNPTAFYLCAHGTGINQPQHFGDGTRLSIL.

The genes are TRBV6-5 and TRBJ2-7, with D perhaps TRBD1 (6 bases). Germline lookup yields CDR1 MNHEY and CDR2 SVGAGI. The CDR3 length is 15 residues. V lost 0 bases to trimming and J lost 3 bases, with 12 bases between them. CDR3 nucleotide sequence: TGTGCCAGCAGTTACTCACTCGAACAGGGCTACGAGCAGTACTTC. Translated: CASSYSLEQGYEQYF.

The rearrangement uses TRBV29-1 and TRBJ2-7, with TRBD2 matching 8 bases. This CDR3 contains 15 residues. Trimming took 4 bases from V and 2 from J; bases not matched to a gene: 10. Germline CDR1 and CDR2: SQVTM and ANQGSEA. The CDR3 protein is CSVAGGQINTYEQYF. CDR3 DNA: TGCAGCGTTGCGGGGGGGCAGATTAATACCTACGAGCAGTACTTC.

V gene TRBV11-2 combines with J gene TRBJ1-1; D not certain. From germline, CDR1 is SGHAT and CDR2 FQNNGV. With 4 bases removed from V and 1 base from J, the gap between germline ends came to 7 bases. The CDR3 sequence is 13 residues long. The CDR3 region is CASSSTGNTEAFF. The DNA for the CDR3 is TGTGCCAGCAGCTCAACGGGGAACACTGAAGCTTTCTTT.

The J gene is TRBJ2-3, the V gene TRBV28; D may be TRBD2 (6 bases). This CDR3 contains 14 residues. Trimming took 5 bases from V and 6 from J, leaving 15 bases between them. Germline V CDR1 and CDR2: MDHEN, SYDVKM. The DNA for the CDR3 is TGTGCCAGCAGTCCCCCGGCAGGGAGGGATACGCAGTATTTT. Translating gives CASSPPAGRDTQYF.

The table lists this clone with a count of one. This chain connects TRBV4-1 to TRBJ2-2, with 9 bases identical to TRBD1. Germline CDR1 reads MGHRA; CDR2 reads YSYEKL. V lost 3 bases, J lost 1 base, and 6 bases stayed unmatched. The CDR3 is 17 residues long. CDR3 nucleotide sequence: TGCGCCAGCAGCCAGCCCGGACAGGGGATGAACACCGGGGAGCTGTTTTTT. Encoded protein: CASSQPGQGMNTGELFF.

The V and J genes are TRBV6-5 and TRBJ2-7; D perhaps matches TRBD1 (6 bases). The CDR3 consists of 16 residues. Trimming took 0 bases from V and 2 from J, leaving 14 bases between them. Germline V gene sequence: CDR1 MNHEY, CDR2 SVGAGI. The CDR3 protein is CASSYSSRTAAYEQYF. The DNA for the CDR3 is TGTGCCAGCAGTTACTCGTCGAGGACAGCGGCCTACGAGCAGTACTTC.

V usage is TRBV5-1 and J usage is TRBJ2-7; maybe TRBD1 (7 bases). Germline-derived CDR1 and CDR2 are SGHRS and YFSETQ. There are 17 residues in the CDR3. V was clipped by 5 bases and J by 1 base, with 22 bases between them. The CDR3 region is CASSMGGPGQRSYEQYF. The CDR3 DNA reads as TGCGCCAGCAGTATGGGGGGTCCGGGACAGAGGTCCTACGAGCAGTACTTC.

DNA for the CDR3: TGTGCTAGTGAACCGCCGGACACCCGACGTTATCAGCCCCAGCATTTT. Amino acids: CASEPPDTRRYQPQHF. V and J are TRBV12-5 and TRBJ1-5; D may be TRBD1 (5 bases). Germline assignment: CDR1 LGHNT and CDR2 FRNRAP. Trimming removed 7 bases from V and 5 bases from J, with 21 bases in between. The CDR3 runs to 16 residues.

The chain joins TRBV5-4 to TRBJ2-6; D ambiguous. Germline V CDR1 and CDR2: SGHNT, YYREEE (reference sequence). Trimming removed 0 bases at V and 1 base at J, with 8 bases between. The CDR3 sequence is 16 residues long. DNA for the CDR3: TGTGCCAGCAGCTTGGTTCGTCCTTCTGGGGCCAACGTCCTGACTTTC. Its protein is CASSLVRPSGANVLTF.

The V call is TRBV28, the J call TRBJ1-2; D is unresolved. The germline V and J ends were trimmed by 6 bases and 0 bases, with 8 bases remaining between them. Germline assignment: CDR1 MDHEN and CDR2 SYDVKM. CDR3 length equals 13 residues. CDR3 coding DNA: TGTGCCAGCAGCCTGTCCGCTAACTATGGCTACACCTTC. Protein: CASSLSANYGYTF.

This chain connects TRBV7-2 to TRBJ1-1; 7 positions match TRBD1. Germline CDR1 reads SGHTA; CDR2 reads FQGNSA. This CDR3 region has 15 residues. Trimming took 4 bases from V and 1 from J; bases not matched to a gene: 6. CDR3 region: CASSWGQRANTEAFF. The CDR3 DNA follows: TGTGCCAGCAGCTGGGGACAGCGGGCGAACACTGAAGCTTTCTTT.

The chain joins TRBV18 to TRBJ2-1, with D maybe TRBD1 (5 bases). V gave up 2 bases and J gave up 5 bases, with 13 bases separating them. The V gene's germline CDR1 is KGHSH and CDR2 LQKENI. CDR3 length equals 15 residues. CDR3 residues: CASSPGAPRNNEQFF. In DNA, the CDR3 is TGTGCCAGCTCACCAGGGGCCCCCCGTAACAATGAGCAGTTCTTC.

The V and J genes are TRBV3-1 (or the pseudogene TRBV3-2) and TRBJ2-1, with a weak D call TRBD2 (7 bases). Looked up from germline, CDR1 is LGHDT and CDR2 is YNNKEL (reference sequence). The ends were cut back, 3 bases at V and 1 base at J, with 13 bases in the middle. The CDR3 runs to 16 residues. CDR3 protein: CASSQGGGLSYNEQFF. The CDR3 DNA reads TGTGCCAGCAGCCAGGGAGGGGGGCTTTCCTACAATGAGCAGTTCTTC.